This TCR beta chain was documented in a study of sequential checkpoint blockade in melanoma. The sample's treatment: randomized to nivolumab then ipilimumab (arm A) or the reverse (arm B). This CDR3 region has 16 residues. V was trimmed by 0 bases and J by 6 bases, leaving 15 bases between them. Germline values: CDR1 LNHDA, CDR2 SQIVND (reference sequence). The data were produced by immunoSEQ multiplex PCR, yet TCRdb's version contains in-frame clones alone and is incomplete. The sample has about 3,500 clones; 20% to 25% are singletons. Sequenced material: tumor tissue (inferred from file names), taken from a patient given nivolumab and ipilimumab in sequence. The chain combines TRBV19 with TRBJ2-4, with no clear D. The source is a human donor with melanoma. CDR3 sequence (DNA): TGTGCCAGTAGTATAGATGCTAGTACGTGGAGAAACATTCAGTACTTC. Amino acid sequence: CASSIDASTWRNIQYF.